This T cell receptor beta chain was found in a study of spatial heterogeneity in lung cancer. MiXCR, run by TCRdb on the 5' RACE reads, gives a single entry per CDR3 protein. This sample has around 4,900 distinct CDR3 sequences, with around an eighth found just once. Points from the study as a whole: Tumor mutation counts were tracked by expanded intratumoral alpha and beta TCR counts.

The time point: sample taken at primary tumor resection. This clonotype was seen a handful of times. Its antigen is as yet unknown. A library made for alpha chains picked up this beta chain off target, so its size means little. This CDR3 region has 16 residues. The germline CDR1 and CDR2 sequences are LNHNV and YYDKDF (reference sequence). With 1 base removed from V and 2 bases from J, the gap between germline ends came to 14 bases. This chain uses TRBV15 with TRBJ2-5; D tentatively reads TRBD1 or TRBD2 (5 bases each). The sample consisted of lung tumor tissue, taken at surgery. This receptor was identified in a male donor with early-stage non-small cell lung cancer. The CDR3 spells CATSRAGGWIQETQYF. In DNA form, the CDR3 reads TGTGCCACCAGCAGAGCTGGGGGTTGGATTCAAGAGACCCAGTACTTC.